A selection of T cell receptor beta chains follows, all from one sample in a study of OX40 agonist ivuxolimab in advanced cancers. Only in-frame clones appear in the TCRdb table, and some are missing; sequencing was by immunoSEQ multiplex PCR. The table shows tens of thousands of clones, with roughly 88% occurring only once. The sequencing here drew on CD4+ or CD8+ T cells sorted from blood, taken in a trial of the OX40 agonist ivuxolimab. These receptors were obtained from an adult with an advanced solid tumor such as melanoma, head and neck, liver or kidney cancer. Both conserved end residues are part of each CDR3. The D gene is left open where the match is weak. The listing skips clone size in some rows; elsewhere it reads once, few, many or a size class.

v_call	d_call	j_call	clone_size	cdr3_aa	cdr3_nt
TRBV19	.	TRBJ2-6	.	CASSFIRTVSGANVLTF	TGTGCCAGTAGTTTCATAAGGACAGTCTCTGGGGCCAACGTCCTGACTTTC
TRBV15	TRBD1	TRBJ2-5	.	CATSRDPGQQESRYF	TGTGCCACCAGCAGAGATCCGGGACAGCAAGAGAGCCGCTACTTC
TRBV27	TRBD1	TRBJ2-7	.	CASRSDRAYEQYF	TGTGCCAGCAGATCGGACAGGGCTTACGAGCAGTACTTC
TRBV7-2	.	TRBJ2-5	few	CASSLRVQETQYF	TGTGCCAGCAGCTTGAGGGTTCAAGAGACCCAGTACTTC
TRBV11-2	TRBD1	TRBJ1-4	.	CASSLFGDRGEKLFF	TGTGCCAGCAGCTTGTTTGGGGACAGGGGTGAAAAACTGTTTTTT
TRBV11-2	TRBD1	TRBJ1-4	once	CASTGTGPGEKLFF	TGTGCCAGCACCGGGACAGGGCCCGGGGAAAAACTGTTTTTT
TRBV7-9	.	TRBJ2-3	once	CASKGGATDTQYF	TGTGCCAGCAAGGGGGGGGCAACAGATACGCAGTATTTT
TRBV5-4	TRBD1	TRBJ1-2	.	CASSSQGQPRF	TGTGCCAGCAGCTCGCAGGGACAGCCCCGGTTC
TRBV12-5	TRBD1	TRBJ2-1	.	CASGSGTASNEQFF	TGTGCTAGTGGTTCAGGGACAGCCAGCAATGAGCAGTTCTTC
TRBV5-1	.	TRBJ1-6	.	CASSLGSSPLHF	TGCGCCAGCAGCTTGGGTAGTTCACCCCTCCACTTT
TRBV5-1	.	TRBJ1-2	.	CASRSPRGPYGYTF	TGCGCCAGCAGGTCGCCCCGGGGCCCCTATGGCTACACCTTC
TRBV10-2	.	TRBJ1-5	.	CASSVMGAAQPQHF	TGCGCCAGCAGTGTAATGGGGGCTGCTCAGCCCCAGCATTTT
TRBV5-1	TRBD1	TRBJ2-2	.	CASSLTSGGPGELFF	TGCGCCAGCAGCTTGACCTCAGGGGGCCCCGGGGAGCTGTTTTTT
TRBV7-6	.	TRBJ2-1	.	CASSFFNEQFF	TGTGCCAGCAGCTTTTTCAATGAGCAGTTCTTC
TRBV5-4	TRBD1	TRBJ2-6	.	CASRPTGGSSGANVLTF	TGTGCCAGCAGGCCGACAGGGGGCTCCTCTGGGGCCAACGTCCTGACTTTC
TRBV19	TRBD1	TRBJ1-5	.	CASVQGEDQPQHF	TGTGCCAGTGTCCAGGGGGAAGATCAGCCCCAGCATTTT
TRBV11-2	TRBD2	TRBJ2-3	.	CASSFGGGAADTQYF	TGTGCCAGCAGCTTTGGCGGGGGGGCAGCAGATACGCAGTATTTT
TRBV5-1	.	TRBJ2-6	.	CASSEGSGANVLTF	TGCGCCAGCAGCGAGGGGTCTGGGGCCAACGTCCTGACTTTC
TRBV6-1	TRBD1	TRBJ1-1	.	CASSDDGQGKSTEAFF	TGTGCCAGCAGTGATGATGGACAGGGCAAGAGCACTGAAGCTTTCTTT
TRBV10-2	.	TRBJ1-6	.	CASSVPGNSPLHF	TGCGCCAGCAGTGTGCCGGGGAATTCACCCCTCCACTTT
TRBV27	.	TRBJ1-1	.	CASSLSGSAEAFF	TGTGCCAGCAGTTTATCTGGGTCGGCTGAAGCTTTCTTT
TRBV2	.	TRBJ1-5	.	CASSEALVMRDVSNQPQHF	TGTGCCAGCAGTGAAGCGCTGGTTATGAGGGACGTTAGCAATCAGCCCCAGCATTTT